Each of the 13 T cell receptor beta chains below was sequenced from the same sample in a study of blood T cell repertoires in COVID-19. Clones were read by immunoSEQ multiplex PCR, and TCRdb kept only the in-frame ones, dropping some. Among about 160,000 clones, around 85% were seen once, and the ten largest hold 6.9%. Sample: peripheral blood. These receptors all come from an elderly man with COVID-19, enrolled during active disease.

To note about this clone: Different DNA sequences within this sample yield the same CDR3. The CDR3 DNA sequence: TGTGCCACCAGCCCCGACAGGAACACTGAAGCTTTCTTT. Residues: CATSPDRNTEAFF. This chain links TRBV15 with TRBJ1-1; possibly TRBD1 for D (5 bases). Germline V lookup: CDR1 LNHNV, CDR2 YYDKDF (reference sequence). V was clipped by 5 bases and J by 1 base, with 8 bases between them. This CDR3 comprises 13 residues.

V is TRBV2 and J is TRBJ2-1; TRBD1 aligns across 9 bases. This CDR3 is 14 amino acids long. The V segment lost 8 bases and the J segment 4 bases; nucleotides outside the gene matches: 6. CDR1 SNHLY and CDR2 FYNNEI come from the germline V gene. This chain's CDR3 is CASGDRAGYNEQFF. DNA of the CDR3: TGTGCCAGCGGGGACAGGGCGGGGTACAATGAGCAGTTCTTC.

This chain uses TRBV2 with TRBJ1-1; maybe TRBD1 (5 bases). V was trimmed by 5 bases and J by 6 bases, leaving 19 bases between them. CDR3 length equals 15 residues. Germline values: CDR1 SNHLY, CDR2 FYNNEI. CDR3 protein: CASSQIDRVAAEAFF. The CDR3 DNA is TGTGCCAGCAGTCAAATTGACAGAGTGGCCGCTGAAGCTTTCTTT.

The rearrangement uses TRBV2 and TRBJ1-2; D remains ambiguous. Looked up from germline, CDR1 is SNHLY and CDR2 is FYNNEI. This CDR3 spans 13 amino acids. The V gene lost 6 bases and the J gene lost 4 bases, with 12 bases spanning the gap. The CDR3 spells CASRSEGIYGYTF. Written as DNA, the CDR3 is TGTGCCAGCAGGTCCGAGGGTATCTATGGCTACACCTTC.

The chain joins TRBV2 to TRBJ2-7, with TRBD2 identical over 14 bases. Germline CDR1 reads SNHLY; CDR2 reads FYNNEI. This CDR3 is built from 15 residues. V gave up 5 bases and J gave up 4 bases; unmatched junction bases: 4. The CDR3 DNA sequence: TGTGCCAGCAGTCCGACTAGCGGGGGGGCTTACGAGCAGTACTTC. This translates into CASSPTSGGAYEQYF.

The rearrangement links TRBV5-3 to TRBJ1-1; 9 bases fit TRBD1. TRBV5-3 is treated as an ORF (open reading frame) with a function not yet certain. The ends lost 4 bases at V and 1 base at J; junction bases unmatched: 8. This CDR3 contains 16 residues. CDR3 nucleotide sequence: TGTGCCAGAAGCCGGGGACAGGGCGGAGAGAACACTGAAGCTTTCTTT. It encodes CARSRGQGGENTEAFF.

J is TRBJ1-2 and V is TRBV5-8; no definite D call. Germline CDR1 and CDR2: SGHTS and YDEGEE. This CDR3 comprises 13 residues. Trimming cost V 0 bases and J 2 bases, with 5 bases left between them. For the CDR3, the DNA is TGTGCCAGCAGCTTGGACAGAAACTATGGCTACACCTTC. Protein: CASSLDRNYGYTF.

A few counts support this clone. The chain employs TRBV27 and TRBJ1-6; TRBD1 matches at 7 bases. The CDR3 runs 15 residues. CDR1 and CDR2 (germline): MNHEY, SMNVEV (reference sequence). J was trimmed by 9 bases and V by 5 bases; bases with no gene match: 10. Here the CDR3 reads CASSRGQPGRSPLHF. As DNA, the CDR3 is TGTGCCAGCAGTAGGGGACAGCCGGGACGTTCACCCCTCCACTTT.

This clone was found a few times. V and J are TRBV9 and TRBJ1-4, with 7 bases that match TRBD1. CDR3 length equals 15 residues. J lost 8 bases, V lost 0 bases, and 7 bases had no gene match. Germline V gives CDR1 SGDLS, CDR2 YYNGEE. CDR3 bases: TGTGCCAGCAGCGTAGCTGCACAGGGGTACGAAAAACTGTTTTTT. Residues: CASSVAAQGYEKLFF.

The chain joins TRBV3-1 (or the pseudogene TRBV3-2) to TRBJ1-2, with 7 bases aligning to TRBD1. V dropped 1 base and J dropped 2; count of bases not matched to a gene: 7. Germline-derived CDR1 and CDR2 are LGHDT and YNNKEL (reference sequence). CDR3 length equals 16 residues. CDR3 sequence reads: CASSQGGQRPNYGYTF. The CDR3 region has the DNA TGTGCCAGCAGCCAAGGGGGACAGAGACCAAACTATGGCTACACCTTC.

V is TRBV5-8 and J is TRBJ1-5, with TRBD1 identical over 7 bases. J was trimmed by 5 bases and V by 0 bases; bases with no gene match: 11. CDR3 length equals 17 residues. Germline V gene sequence: CDR1 SGHTS, CDR2 YDEGEE. Here the CDR3 DNA reads TGTGCCAGCAGCTTGGAGGCCGGCAGGGGGTTTGATCAGCCCCAGCATTTT. Amino acid sequence: CASSLEAGRGFDQPQHF.

The chain employs TRBV7-3 and TRBJ1-1; unclear D gene. This CDR3 has 14 amino acids. V shed 2 bases and J shed 1 base, with 8 bases lying between them. From germline, CDR1 is SGHTA and CDR2 FQGTGA. The chain's CDR3 is CASSLGLWNTEAFF. The CDR3 nucleotides read TGTGCCAGCAGCTTAGGGCTCTGGAACACTGAAGCTTTCTTT.

This sequence joins TRBV2 and TRBJ2-7; TRBD1 aligns across 9 bases. Per germline, CDR1 SNHLY and CDR2 FYNNEI. The CDR3 extends over 15 amino acids. J lost 3 bases, V lost 4 bases, and 7 bases had no gene match. The CDR3 loop is CASSATGTGNYEQYF. The CDR3 DNA reads TGTGCCAGCAGTGCTACCGGGACAGGGAACTACGAGCAGTACTTC.